The 8 T cell receptor beta chains listed next were all sequenced from one sample in a study of shared clonotypes between healthy human individuals. Clones were sequenced by immunoSEQ multiplex PCR, and TCRdb holds only the in-frame ones, with some missing. The profile shows 530,000 or so clones, about 79% of them singletons. The sequenced material came from PBMCs. These receptors came from a woman between 40 and 55 years old in good health. Some clones in this sample may be carry-over from other donors' samples.

A single count supports this clone. The chain recombines TRBV2 with TRBJ2-3, with 8 bases identical to TRBD2. The CDR3 sequence is 15 residues long. V was clipped by 3 bases and J by 2 bases; unmatched bases: 4. Germline CDR1 SNHLY, CDR2 FYNNEI. The CDR3: CASSDPGGPTDTQYF. As DNA, the CDR3 is TGTGCCAGCAGTGATCCGGGAGGGCCCACAGATACGCAGTATTTT.

The rearrangement links TRBV28 to TRBJ1-5; a weak D match, TRBD1 (5 bases). This CDR3 has 13 amino acids. The V gene lost 4 bases and the J gene lost 4 bases, with 8 bases spanning the gap. The V gene's germline CDR1 is MDHEN and CDR2 SYDVKM. CDR3 region: CASSSRQNQPQHF. Written as DNA, the CDR3 is TGTGCCAGCAGTTCCCGACAGAATCAGCCCCAGCATTTT.

The chain carries TRBV5-1 and TRBJ2-7; D remains ambiguous. The CDR3 is 11 amino acids. Germline CDR1 SGHRS, CDR2 YFSETQ. Trimming pared 2 bases from V and 5 bases from J, leaving 5 bases between. The CDR3 sequence is CASSFTDEQYF. For the CDR3, the DNA is TGCGCCAGCAGCTTTACAGACGAGCAGTACTTC.

A few counts support this clone. CDR3 DNA sequence: TGTGCCAGTAGTGGGCACACGGGACACGGGATGAACACTGAAGCTTTCTTT. Its protein is CASSGHTGHGMNTEAFF. The V call is TRBV19, the J call TRBJ1-1, with D maybe TRBD1 (6 bases). Between the trimmed V and J ends, which lost 5 bases and 0 bases, there was a span of 19 bases. Germline V gene lookup returns CDR1 LNHDA and CDR2 SQIVND (reference sequence). The CDR3 extends over 17 amino acids.

This sequence joins TRBV7-9 and TRBJ1-4, with TRBD1 matching over 7 bases. After removal of 5 bases from V and 0 bases from J, the junction contained 6 bases not matched to a gene. Germline CDR1 and CDR2: SEHNR and FQNEAQ (reference sequence). The CDR3 covers 16 residues. CDR3 DNA sequence: TGTGCCAGCAGCCCGGGACAGAGTGCAACTAATGAAAAACTGTTTTTT. As protein: CASSPGQSATNEKLFF.

CDR3 protein: CASSTGQGAQPQHF. The CDR3 DNA follows: TGTGCCAGTAGTACGGGACAGGGGGCTCAGCCCCAGCATTTT. The chain recombines TRBV19 with TRBJ1-5; 12 positions agree with TRBD1. From germline, CDR1 is LNHDA and CDR2 SQIVND (reference sequence). The trim removed 4 bases at V and 6 bases at J, leaving 1 base unmatched. The CDR3 runs 14 residues.

This sequence joins TRBV19 and TRBJ2-3; D unresolved. The V end was cut by 3 bases, the J end by 6 bases, with 10 bases between. CDR3 length: 13 residues. Looked up from germline, CDR1 is LNHDA and CDR2 is SQIVND (reference sequence). CDR3 nucleotides: TGTGCCAGTAGTATCCCCTCCCGGGATACGCAGTATTTT. Its protein is CASSIPSRDTQYF.

The chain combines TRBV19 with TRBJ1-4; weak D call: TRBD1 (5 bases). The germline V gene encodes CDR1 LNHDA and CDR2 SQIVND (reference sequence). This CDR3 has 14 residues. The V end lost 5 bases, the J end lost 7 bases, and 14 bases lay between the germline ends. The CDR3 nucleotides read TGTGCCAGTAGTCCCCCCAGGGCTACTGAAAAACTGTTTTTT. Protein sequence: CASSPPRATEKLFF.